This TCR beta chain appears in the sequencing data of a study of blood T cells in healthy people across ages. Study results and caveats: Diversity figures derived from one million T cells were judged to underestimate the true value. The study found more naive CD4+ cells and higher diversity in long-lived than aged donors.

Then a second PCR, running about 6 to 11 cycles, was carried out with a sample-barcoded 5' primer and a J-beta primer mix. One entry per CDR3 protein, called by TCRdb with MiXCR from the 5' RACE reads. Here the sample spans 1.5 million to 2 million distinct CDR3 sequences, about 30% being singletons. This clonotype has a count of ten or more. The antigen remains unidentified. Germline V gives CDR1 SGHTA, CDR2 FQGNSA. Germline trimming cut 1 base from V and 5 bases from J; bases unmatched to any gene: 4. The CDR3 loop spans 14 amino acids. Sample donors were healthy Caucasian individuals that came from Russia, aged about 6 to 95.

The sample consisted of blood. This chain joins TRBV7-2 and TRBJ2-5, with 7 nucleotides matching TRBD1. The TCR was taken from a woman in her twenties or thirties in good health. This CDR3 reads CASSLEQGTETQYF. In DNA, the CDR3 is TGTGCCAGCAGCTTAGAACAGGGGACGGAGACCCAGTACTTC.